The 28 T cell receptor beta chains listed next were all sequenced from one sample in a study of PD-1 blockade in mismatch repair-deficient tumors. This table comes from immunoSEQ multiplex PCR, and its TCRdb copy is limited to in-frame clones, with some not included. The sample comprises roughly 16,000 clones, roughly 84% of which are singletons, and 3% to 4% rests with the top ten. Sequences were derived from PBMCs, sampled 4 weeks after starting pembrolizumab. These receptors were obtained from an adult with mismatch repair-deficient cancer.

The rearrangement uses TRBV2 and TRBJ1-4; weak D call: TRBD1 (5 bases). The germline V gene encodes CDR1 SNHLY and CDR2 FYNNEI. The V end lost 6 bases, the J end lost 8 bases, and 19 bases lay between the germline ends. The CDR3 is 15 residues long. CDR3 sequence (DNA): TGTGCCAGCAGCGATCTGACAGTCGCAGGGGAAAAACTGTTTTTT. Protein product: CASSDLTVAGEKLFF.

The chain uses TRBV7-9 and TRBJ2-4; D may be TRBD1 (6 bases). V shed 2 bases and J shed 7 bases, with 15 bases lying between them. Germline CDR1 reads SEHNR; CDR2 reads FQNEAQ (reference sequence). The CDR3 loop spans 15 amino acids. The CDR3 reads CASSLKQGWGNIQYF. The CDR3, as DNA: TGTGCCAGCAGCTTAAAACAGGGATGGGGCAACATTCAGTACTTC. Full variable domain (rest looked up from reference TRBV7-9 and TRBJ2-4): DTGVSQNPRHKITKRGQNVTFRCDPISEHNRLYWYRQTLGQGPEFLTYFQNEAQLEKSRLLSDRFSAERPKGSFSTLEIQRTEQGDSAMYLCASSLKQGWGNIQYFGAGTRLSVL.

This clone was seen a few times. V and J are TRBV5-1 and TRBJ2-7, with 16 bases identical to TRBD2. V lost 4 bases to trimming and J lost 7 bases; unmatched junction nucleotides: 11. The CDR3 is 17 residues long. CDR1 and CDR2 (germline): SGHRS, YFSETQ. CDR3 region: CASSPGLAGGPGSEQYF. In DNA, the CDR3 is TGCGCCAGCAGCCCGGGACTAGCGGGAGGGCCAGGAAGTGAGCAGTACTTC.

This clone has just one count. This chain uses TRBV30 with TRBJ1-2; D is possibly TRBD1 (6 bases). Germline values: CDR1 GTSNPN, CDR2 SVGIG (reference sequence). Trimming took 3 bases from V and 12 from J, leaving 14 bases between them. The CDR3 consists of 11 residues. CDR3 in amino acids: CAWSTQGANTF. In nucleotides, the CDR3 is TGTGCCTGGAGCACACAGGGCGCCAACACCTTC.

The chain combines TRBV7-2 with TRBJ2-1; TRBD2 matches 11 bases. After removal of 1 base from V and 6 bases from J, the junction contained 5 bases not matched to a gene. Per germline, CDR1 SGHTA and CDR2 FQGNSA. The length of the CDR3 is 16 residues. The CDR3 reads CASSLGRLAGFNEQFF. Written as DNA, the CDR3 is TGTGCCAGCAGCTTAGGTCGACTAGCGGGGTTCAATGAGCAGTTCTTC.

Concerning this clone itself: One junction end does not reproduce the germline sequence, and a read error may be involved. V usage is TRBV12-5 and J usage is TRBJ2-5, with 8 positions matching TRBD2. The CDR3 is made up of 13 amino acids. Germline V gene data show CDR1 as LGHNT and CDR2 as FRNRAP. CDR3 protein: CAIGPGGEKTQYF. CDR3 DNA: TGTGCTATTGGTCCGGGGGGGGAGAAGACCCAGTACTTC.

This clone has a handful of counts. The chain has TRBV28 and TRBJ2-7, with a weak D call TRBD1 (6 bases). The CDR3 loop spans 14 amino acids. The germline gives CDR1 MDHEN, CDR2 SYDVKM. Trimming left V 5 bases short and J 0 bases short, with 11 bases between. CDR3 in DNA: TGTGCCAGCAGTCAGGGGATGGACTCCTACGAGCAGTACTTC. Translating gives CASSQGMDSYEQYF.

The chain is built from TRBV11-3 and TRBJ1-2; TRBD1 agrees at 8 bases. CDR1 and CDR2 (germline): SGHNT, YENEEA. J gave up 3 bases and V 7 bases, and 4 bases lay outside the gene matches. The CDR3 totals 13 residues. This CDR3 reads CASTPGGHYGYTF. The CDR3 DNA is TGTGCCAGCACCCCAGGGGGCCACTATGGCTACACCTTC.

The chain employs TRBV29-1 and TRBJ2-3, with D tentatively TRBD2 (7 bases). This CDR3 is 12 amino acids long. Deletions cut 8 bases from V and 4 bases from J, with 13 bases between. Germline CDR1 and CDR2: SQVTM and ANQGSEA. The CDR3 region is CSTRGASDTQYF. CDR3 in DNA: TGCAGCACACGGGGGGCATCAGATACGCAGTATTTT.

This clone was seen only a few times. The chain links TRBV7-2 to TRBJ2-7; 10 bases align to TRBD2. Germline values: CDR1 SGHTA, CDR2 FQGNSA. The trim removed 5 bases at V and 7 bases at J, leaving 14 bases unmatched. This CDR3 has 16 amino acids. The CDR3 nucleotides read TGTGCCAGCAGCCCAATCCCCCAGCGGGAGGGTACTGAGCAGTACTTC. Translated, it gives CASSPIPQREGTEQYF.

The chain has TRBV9 and TRBJ1-1; D remains ambiguous. Trimming cost V 0 bases and J 4 bases, with 7 bases left between them. The CDR3 is made up of 13 amino acids. Germline V lookup: CDR1 SGDLS, CDR2 YYNGEE. CDR3 in amino acids: CASSVGGRTEAFF. In DNA form, the CDR3 reads TGTGCCAGCAGCGTAGGAGGGCGCACTGAAGCTTTCTTT.

The table lists this clone with a count of one. This rearrangement joins TRBV18 to TRBJ2-5, with 7 bases lining up with TRBD1. Germline lookup yields CDR1 KGHSH and CDR2 LQKENI. The CDR3 has 14 amino acids. Trimming took 9 bases from V and 0 from J; bases not matched to a gene: 7. The CDR3 DNA reads TGTGCCAGTAGCAGGGGGATCGACCAAGAGACCCAGTACTTC. It yields the protein CASSRGIDQETQYF.

This rearrangement joins TRBV27 to TRBJ2-2, with D possibly TRBD2 on 6 matching bases. Per the germline V gene, CDR1 is MNHEY and CDR2 is SMNVEV (reference sequence). Trimming took off 5 bases at V and 1 base at J, with 11 bases between the two ends. The CDR3 extends over 15 amino acids. The CDR3 region has the DNA TGTGCCAGCAGTCACACGGGAGTGAACACCGGGGAGCTGTTTTTT. Translating gives CASSHTGVNTGELFF.

The chain joins TRBV27 to TRBJ1-2; D uncertain. Germline lookup yields CDR1 MNHEY and CDR2 SMNVEV (reference sequence). V dropped 7 bases and J dropped 3 bases, with 12 bases sitting between them. The CDR3 sequence is 13 residues long. CDR3 sequence (DNA): TGTGCCAGCATCCTACCCAGGTACTATGGCTACACCTTC. Translation: CASILPRYYGYTF.

The chain couples TRBV9 to TRBJ1-4; 7 nucleotides match TRBD1. Looked up from germline, CDR1 is SGDLS and CDR2 is YYNGEE. Trimming cost V 4 bases and J 8 bases; bases outside gene matches: 11. The CDR3 is made up of 15 amino acids. The CDR3 is CASSLSTGSLEKLFF. The DNA for the CDR3 is TGTGCCAGCAGCTTGTCGACAGGGAGTCTGGAAAAACTGTTTTTT.

The V and J genes are TRBV11-2 and TRBJ2-3, with D unclear. Germline-derived CDR1 and CDR2 are SGHAT and FQNNGV. Between the trimmed V and J ends, which lost 1 base and 5 bases, there was a span of 4 bases. CDR3 length: 12 residues. As DNA, the CDR3 is TGTGCCAGCAGCTTAGTCAGAGATACGCAGTATTTT. Its protein is CASSLVRDTQYF.

This clone was picked up a small number of times. The V and J genes are TRBV5-1 and TRBJ2-7, with 8 bases matching TRBD2. The V gene's germline CDR1 is SGHRS and CDR2 YFSETQ. V lost 2 bases to trimming and J lost 4 bases; unmatched junction nucleotides: 5. This CDR3 has 14 residues. In DNA, the CDR3 is TGCGCCAGCAGCTTCCCCGGGACTAGTTACGAGCAGTACTTC. This codes for CASSFPGTSYEQYF.

The table lists this clone with a count of one. This sequence joins TRBV12-5 and TRBJ1-2, with a weak D call TRBD1 (6 bases). The CDR3 contains 14 residues. Between the trimmed V and J ends, which lost 3 bases and 4 bases, there was a span of 12 bases. In germline, CDR1 is LGHNT, CDR2 FRNRAP. The CDR3 protein is CASGFRGDGYGYTF. For the CDR3, the DNA is TGTGCTAGTGGTTTCAGGGGTGACGGCTATGGCTACACCTTC.

This chain connects TRBV6-5 to TRBJ1-2; 9 nucleotides agree with TRBD1. The CDR3 totals 14 residues. From germline, CDR1 is MNHEY and CDR2 SVGAGI. V lost 5 bases and J lost 6; bases outside the gene matches: 7. The CDR3 DNA reads as TGTGCCAGCAGTAAAATACAGGGGGCTCATGGCTACACCTTC. Translated, it gives CASSKIQGAHGYTF.

This rearrangement joins TRBV28 to TRBJ2-6, with D tentatively TRBD1 (5 bases). The germline gives CDR1 MDHEN, CDR2 SYDVKM. The CDR3 extends over 15 amino acids. V lost 6 bases and J lost 0, with 9 bases in between. The CDR3 DNA reads TGTGCCAGCAGGTCAGGGTTCTCTGGGGCCAACGTCCTGACTTTC. It specifies CASRSGFSGANVLTF.

For the CDR3, the DNA is TGTGCCAGCAGCGAGTGGACTAGCGGGAGCGATACGCAGTATTTT. Encoded protein: CASSEWTSGSDTQYF. This rearrangement joins TRBV9 to TRBJ2-3; 13 bases line up with TRBD2. CDR3 length: 15 residues. Germline CDR1 and CDR2: SGDLS and YYNGEE. Unmatched junction bases numbered 4, after V lost 3 bases and J lost 6 bases.

The rearrangement links TRBV7-3 to TRBJ2-1; the match to TRBD2 covers 13 bases. J was trimmed by 5 bases and V by 5 bases; bases with no gene match: 3. The CDR3 spans 15 residues. Germline loops: CDR1 SGHTA, CDR2 FQGTGA. CDR3 sequence reads: CASSPGTSGNNEQFF. DNA for the CDR3: TGTGCCAGCAGCCCCGGGACTAGCGGGAACAATGAGCAGTTCTTC.

The chain has TRBV2 and TRBJ1-5, with D perhaps matching TRBD1 (6 bases). From germline, CDR1 is SNHLY and CDR2 FYNNEI. This CDR3 spans 15 amino acids. The V gene lost 4 bases and the J gene lost 5 bases, with 15 bases spanning the gap. The CDR3 DNA sequence: TGTGCCAGCAGTGGGGACACCACCTCGGATCAGCCCCAGCATTTT. The encoded protein is CASSGDTTSDQPQHF. The variable domain in full, completed from reference TRBV2 and TRBJ1-5, reads EPEVTQTPSHQVTQMGQEVILRCVPISNHLYFYWYRQILGQKVEFLVSFYNNEISEKSEIFDDQFSVERPDGSNFTLKIRSTKLEDSAMYFCASSGDTTSDQPQHFGDGTRLSIL.

This rearrangement joins TRBV6-1 to TRBJ2-7, with D perhaps TRBD2 (5 bases). This CDR3 has 17 amino acids. CDR1 and CDR2 from the germline V gene are MNHNS and SASEGT. V was trimmed by 4 bases and J by 0 bases, leaving 19 bases between them. The DNA of the CDR3 is TGTGCCAGCAGTGCGCCCTCTAGGAGGTCCCTCTCCTACGAGCAGTACTTC. It translates to CASSAPSRRSLSYEQYF.

The gene calls are TRBV30 and TRBJ1-6, with TRBD1 as a possible D gene (5 bases). Trimming left V 0 bases short and J 7 bases short, with 10 bases between. CDR3 length: 14 amino acids. CDR1 is GTSNPN, CDR2 SVGIG, per germline (reference sequence). CDR3 residues: CAWSVWGRNSPLHF. CDR3 DNA sequence: TGTGCCTGGAGTGTTTGGGGGAGGAATTCACCCCTCCACTTT. Full variable domain (outside the CDR3, taken from reference TRBV30 and TRBJ1-6): SQTIHQWPATLVQPVGSPLSLECTVEGTSNPNLYWYRQAAGRGLQLLFYSVGIGQISSEVPQNLSASRPQDRQFILSSKKLLLSDSGFYLCAWSVWGRNSPLHFGNGTRLTVT.

The CDR3 nucleotides read TGTGCCAGCAGTGTGGTACAGAACACCGGGGAGCTGTTTTTT. This gives the protein CASSVVQNTGELFF. The rearrangement uses TRBV2 and TRBJ2-2; no clear D. V was cut by 4 bases and J by 1 base, with 7 bases left in between. CDR1 is SNHLY, CDR2 FYNNEI, per germline. The CDR3 has 14 amino acids.

The chain employs TRBV30 and TRBJ2-7, with D tentatively TRBD2 (5 bases). Germline V lookup: CDR1 GTSNPN, CDR2 SVGIG (reference sequence). Trimming took off 0 bases at V and 3 bases at J, with 15 bases between the two ends. This CDR3 has 15 residues. The CDR3 loop reads CAWSVPPGGYYEQYF. As DNA, the CDR3 is TGTGCCTGGAGTGTACCCCCCGGCGGGTACTACGAGCAGTACTTC.

The chain recombines TRBV30 with TRBJ2-1; 11 bases map to TRBD2. From germline, CDR1 is GTSNPN and CDR2 SVGIG (reference sequence). The trim removed 2 bases at V and 4 bases at J, leaving 4 bases unmatched. The CDR3 runs 15 residues. The DNA for the CDR3 is TGTGCCTGGAGTACGGGACTAGCGGATTACAATGAGCAGTTCTTC. Translation: CAWSTGLADYNEQFF.